One and the same sample provided the 19 T cell receptor beta chains below, sequenced in a study of tumor T cells in aggressive B-cell lymphoma. The repertoire was sequenced with immunoSEQ multiplex PCR; TCRdb's copy has only in-frame clones and lacks some. The sample consists of a few thousand clones, 70% to 90% of them appearing once. Sequenced: tumor tissue. All receptors come from an adult with diffuse large B cell lymphoma.

The V gene is TRBV18, the J gene TRBJ2-6; TRBD1 aligns across 7 bases. This CDR3 is 18 amino acids long. Germline CDR1 KGHSH, CDR2 LQKENI. Germline trimming cut 3 bases from V and 2 bases from J; bases unmatched to any gene: 10. CDR3 sequence: CASSPLRQGGTGANVLTF. The CDR3 DNA is TGTGCCAGCTCACCTTTGAGACAGGGCGGCACTGGGGCCAACGTCCTGACTTTC.

The chain couples TRBV18 to TRBJ2-1; TRBD1 might be the D (6 bases). This CDR3 spans 15 amino acids. CDR1 is KGHSH, CDR2 LQKENI, per germline. V was cut by 6 bases and J by 1 base, with 13 bases left in between. The CDR3 is CASSPGGLSYNEQFF. CDR3 bases: TGTGCCAGCTCCCCTGGGGGCTTGTCCTACAATGAGCAGTTCTTC.

J is TRBJ1-2 and V is TRBV6-6, with 7 nucleotides matching TRBD1. Trimming took 6 bases from V and 1 from J; bases not matched to a gene: 11. This CDR3 contains 16 residues. Germline V CDR1 and CDR2: MNHNY, SVGAGI (reference sequence). CDR3 amino acids: CASRISSGTDNYGYTF. The CDR3 DNA follows: TGTGCCAGCAGGATCTCTTCCGGGACAGATAACTATGGCTACACCTTC.

V usage is TRBV6-5 and J usage is TRBJ2-1; D is uncertain. Germline CDR1 and CDR2: MNHEY and SVGAGI. Trimming removed 7 bases from V and 7 bases from J, with 8 bases in between. This CDR3 has 11 amino acids. This CDR3 is CASTQLNEQFF. The CDR3 bases are TGTGCCAGCACCCAACTTAATGAGCAGTTCTTC.

The chain links TRBV6-4 to TRBJ2-1, with 9 bases aligning to TRBD1. After removal of 6 bases from V and 9 bases from J, the junction contained 3 bases not matched to a gene. Germline loops: CDR1 MRHNA, CDR2 SNTAGT. The CDR3 is 12 amino acids. The CDR3 sequence is CASRDRGSEQFF. CDR3 nucleotide sequence: TGTGCCAGCAGGGACAGGGGTAGTGAGCAGTTCTTC.

This chain uses TRBV5-1 with TRBJ1-3, with D possibly being TRBD1 (6 bases). V lost 1 base to trimming and J lost 4 bases, with 15 bases between them. The CDR3 runs to 16 residues. Germline CDR1 reads SGHRS; CDR2 reads YFSETQ. The CDR3 coding sequence is TGCGCCAGCAGCTTGATTGGGGGCCGGAGCGGAAACACCATATATTTT. Translating it yields CASSLIGGRSGNTIYF. The variable domain in full, with the rest retrieved from reference TRBV5-1 and TRBJ1-3, is KAGVTQTPRYLIKTRGQQVTLSCSPISGHRSVSWYQQTPGQGLQFLFEYFSETQRNKGNFPGRFSGRQFSNSRSEMNVSTLELGDSALYLCASSLIGGRSGNTIYFGEGSWLTVV.

The V call is TRBV5-6, the J call TRBJ1-2, with a weak D call TRBD1 (5 bases). CDR1 and CDR2 (germline): SGHDT, YYEEEE. Trimming took off 3 bases at V and 4 bases at J, with 13 bases between the two ends. The CDR3 extends over 14 amino acids. The CDR3 coding sequence is TGTGCCAGCAGCTCCGTGGGGGGAAGCTATGGCTACACCTTC. Residues: CASSSVGGSYGYTF.

This clone has a single count. V gene TRBV7-2 combines with J gene TRBJ1-1; maybe TRBD1 (5 bases). V was shortened by 1 base and J by 5 bases, with 11 bases between the two germline ends. The CDR3 runs to 14 residues. CDR1 is SGHTA and CDR2 is FQGNSA in the germline V gene. The CDR3 is CASSLDGGETEAFF. The CDR3 region has the DNA TGTGCCAGCAGCTTAGACGGGGGAGAGACTGAAGCTTTCTTT.

The chain joins TRBV6-5 to TRBJ2-1; 7 bases map to TRBD1. The germline gives CDR1 MNHEY, CDR2 SVGAGI. V lost 5 bases and J lost 6; bases outside the gene matches: 10. The CDR3 totals 15 residues. This CDR3 is CASSQTGNLLNEQFF. CDR3 in DNA: TGTGCCAGCAGTCAGACAGGGAATTTACTCAATGAGCAGTTCTTC.

V and J are TRBV5-4 and TRBJ1-2, with a weak D call TRBD1 (5 bases). V was shortened by 6 bases and J by 6 bases, with 21 bases between the two germline ends. Looked up from germline, CDR1 is SGHNT and CDR2 is YYREEE (reference sequence). The length of the CDR3 is 15 residues. The CDR3 here is CASTAGGSWADGYTF. The DNA for the CDR3 is TGTGCCAGCACCGCTGGGGGGTCCTGGGCGGATGGCTACACCTTC.

This chain uses TRBV2 with TRBJ2-3, with 12 positions matching TRBD2. This CDR3 has 18 residues. V shed 11 bases and J 1 base; nucleotides not matched to a gene: 16. Germline V lookup: CDR1 SNHLY, CDR2 FYNNEI. This CDR3 reads CALGGLAGGKVGTDTQYF. The CDR3 DNA is TGTGCCCTAGGGGGGCTAGCGGGGGGGAAGGTCGGCACAGATACGCAGTATTTT.

The J gene is TRBJ2-5, the V gene TRBV5-6; 8 bases fit TRBD1. The CDR3 length is 13 residues. The germline gives CDR1 SGHDT, CDR2 YYEEEE. V shed 3 bases and J 5 bases; nucleotides not matched to a gene: 3. For the CDR3, the DNA is TGTGCCAGCAGCTGGACAGGGAGGGAGACCCAGTACTTC. Protein product: CASSWTGRETQYF.

The chain uses TRBV5-1 and TRBJ1-1, with D possibly matching TRBD1 (6 bases). The CDR3 runs to 15 residues. The germline V gene encodes CDR1 SGHRS and CDR2 YFSETQ. V lost 0 bases, J lost 3 bases, and 12 bases lay in between. The CDR3 protein is CASSLGGGTDTEAFF. The CDR3 nucleotides read TGCGCCAGCAGCTTGGGTGGGGGCACTGACACTGAAGCTTTCTTT.

DNA for the CDR3: TGTGCCAGCAGCTTAGCTGACAGGGTCACCTACGAGCAGTACTTC. It specifies CASSLADRVTYEQYF. The V call is TRBV5-8, the J call TRBJ2-7; 7 bases line up with TRBD1. The germline V gene has CDR1 SGHTS and CDR2 YDEGEE. The CDR3 sequence is 15 residues long. Unmatched junction bases numbered 7, after V lost 2 bases and J lost 2 bases. The variable domain in full, completed from reference TRBV5-8 and TRBJ2-7, reads EAGVTQSPTHLIKTRGQQATLRCSPISGHTSVYWYQQALGLGLQFLLWYDEGEERNRGNFPPRFSGRQFPNYSSELNVNALELEDSALYLCASSLADRVTYEQYFGPGTRLTVT.

The chain has TRBV18 and TRBJ1-4; 7 positions match TRBD1. CDR1 and CDR2 from the germline V gene are KGHSH and LQKENI. The junction had 12 bases not matched to a gene; V was cut back by 2 bases and J by 12 bases. The CDR3 length is 15 residues. The DNA of the CDR3 is TGTGCCAGCTCACCATTAGGACAGGTGGGGGGCCAACTGTTTTTT. Its translation is CASSPLGQVGGQLFF.

This chain links TRBV6-6 with TRBJ2-3, with TRBD2 matching 10 bases. Germline V gene lookup returns CDR1 MNHNY and CDR2 SVGAGI (reference sequence). This CDR3 comprises 15 residues. J was trimmed by 4 bases and V by 9 bases; bases with no gene match: 10. CDR3 region: CASQLLAGTSDTQYF. Written as DNA, the CDR3 is TGTGCCAGTCAGCTACTAGCGGGGACTTCAGATACGCAGTATTTT.

In its sample, this clone was seen a few times. The chain is built from TRBV18 and TRBJ2-4; TRBD1 is a possible D gene (7 bases). The CDR3 runs 14 residues. The germline V gene has CDR1 KGHSH and CDR2 LQKENI. V lost 0 bases, J lost 6 bases, and 9 bases lay in between. CDR3 bases: TGTGCCAGCTCACCACCGCAGGGGGGAAACATTCAGTACTTC. Translating it yields CASSPPQGGNIQYF.

The rearrangement joins TRBV6-1 to TRBJ2-4, with TRBD1 matching over 7 bases. The germline V gene has CDR1 MNHNS and CDR2 SASEGT. The CDR3 has 14 amino acids. The J segment lost 3 bases and the V segment lost 4 bases, leaving 3 bases of the junction unmatched. CDR3 amino acids: CASSGRQGKNIQYF. The CDR3 nucleotides are TGTGCCAGCAGTGGCCGACAGGGCAAAAACATTCAGTACTTC.

This chain connects TRBV11-1 to TRBJ1-1; the D gene is possibly TRBD1 (5 bases). V shed 4 bases and J shed 4 bases, with 13 bases lying between them. The CDR3 covers 14 residues. Germline V gene data show CDR1 as SGHAT and CDR2 as FQDESV (reference sequence). DNA for the CDR3: TGTGCCAGCAGCTCCCAACGGGGGGGCACTGAAGCTTTCTTT. This codes for CASSSQRGGTEAFF.